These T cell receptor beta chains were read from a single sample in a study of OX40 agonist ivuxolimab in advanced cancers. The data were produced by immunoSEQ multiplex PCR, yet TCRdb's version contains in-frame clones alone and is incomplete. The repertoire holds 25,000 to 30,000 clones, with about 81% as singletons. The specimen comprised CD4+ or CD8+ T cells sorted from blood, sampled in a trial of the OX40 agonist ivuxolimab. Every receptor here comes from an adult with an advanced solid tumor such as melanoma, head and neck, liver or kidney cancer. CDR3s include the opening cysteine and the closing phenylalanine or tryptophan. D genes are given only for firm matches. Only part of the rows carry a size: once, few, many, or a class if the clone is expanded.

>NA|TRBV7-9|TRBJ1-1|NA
CASSLESSGKHEAFF
TGTGCCAGCAGCTTAGAATCCTCAGGGAAGCATGAAGCTTTCTTT
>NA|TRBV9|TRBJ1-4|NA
CASSEQGWGEKLFF
TGTGCCAGCAGCGAGCAGGGGTGGGGTGAAAAACTGTTTTTT
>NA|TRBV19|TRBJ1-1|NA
CASSIRHLRMDTEAFF
TGTGCCAGTAGTATCCGGCATTTAAGGATGGACACTGAAGCTTTCTTT
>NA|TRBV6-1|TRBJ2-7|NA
CASSDGVYEQYF
TGTGCCAGCAGTGACGGGGTCTACGAGCAGTACTTC
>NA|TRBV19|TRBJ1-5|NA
CASSILGVSNQPQHF
TGTGCCAGTAGTATACTGGGAGTTAGCAATCAGCCCCAGCATTTT
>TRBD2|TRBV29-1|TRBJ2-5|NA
CSVGGTSVSYQETQYF
TGCAGCGTTGGGGGGACTAGCGTTTCGTACCAAGAGACCCAGTACTTC
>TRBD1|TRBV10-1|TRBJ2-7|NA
CASSLTDREQYF
TGCGCCAGCAGTCTGACGGACAGGGAGCAGTACTTC
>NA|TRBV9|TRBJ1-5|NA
CASSETDFNQPQHF
TGTGCCAGCAGCGAGACAGATTTCAATCAGCCCCAGCATTTT
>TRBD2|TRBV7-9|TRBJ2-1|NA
CASSPGTSYNEQFF
TGTGCCAGCAGCCCCGGGACTAGCTACAATGAGCAGTTCTTC
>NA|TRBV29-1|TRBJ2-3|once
CSVKGLLVSSDTQYF
TGCAGCGTCAAGGGGTTACTAGTATCATCAGATACGCAGTATTTT
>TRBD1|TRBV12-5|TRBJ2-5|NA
CASGYGWAGRDRETQYF
TGTGCTAGTGGTTACGGTTGGGCAGGTCGGGACAGAGAGACCCAGTACTTC